The rows below give T cell receptor beta chains drawn from one sample of a study of molecular identifiers for immune sequencing clone quantification. Each CDR3 protein is one row after TCRdb ran MiXCR on the PCR reads. The table has some 100,000 distinct CDR3 sequences, 36% seen once; the top ten hold 4% to 4.5%. Sequenced sample: naive CD8+ T cells from blood, with Jurkat cell RNA spiked in. The receptor source for this set is a human donor in good health. Some libraries in this study had Jurkat cell RNA spiked in. The CDR3 runs from the conserved cysteine through the conserved F or W. The order of the fields is V gene, clone size, D gene, J gene, CDR3 DNA, CDR3 protein. The D gene is left open where the match is weak. Size values are once, few and many counts, or a class for expanded clones, and some rows have none.

TRBV11-2	NA	NA	TRBJ1-3	TGTGCCAGCAGCTTATTCCCAGGGTCCTACTCTGGAAACACCATATATTTT	CASSLFPGSYSGNTIYF
TRBV5-1	once	NA	TRBJ1-2	TGCTCCAGCAGCTTGTGGGCTGCTGATGTCTACACCTTC	CSSSLWAADVYTF
TRBV4-2	many	TRBD2	TRBJ2-7	TGTGCCAGCAGCCAAGTTTTAGCTAGCGGCATCGAGCAGTACTTC	CASSQVLASGIEQYF
TRBV7-9	many	NA	TRBJ2-7	TGTGCCAGCAGCTTAGCGCTCGGGATCCTCTCCTACGAGCAGTACTTC	CASSLALGILSYEQYF
TRBV5-4	NA	NA	TRBJ2-7	TGTGCCAGCAGCTTAGGGGCCGCGCAGTACTTC	CASSLGAAQYF
TRBV7-2	many	NA	TRBJ2-2	TGTGCCAGCAGCTTCGGGAACACCGGGGAGCTGTTTTTT	CASSFGNTGELFF
TRBV7-2	once	NA	TRBJ1-4	TGTGCCAGCAGCTACTCCGGGGGCATTGGTGAAAAACTGTTTTTT	CASSYSGGIGEKLFF
TRBV28	NA	NA	TRBJ2-6	TGTGCCGGCCGGGGAGGCGGGGCCAACGTCCTGACTTTC	CAGRGGGANVLTF
TRBV5-5	NA	TRBD1	TRBJ2-2	TGTGCCAGCAGCTCACATGACAGGGGGTTCCACACCGGGGAGCTGTTTTTT	CASSSHDRGFHTGELFF
TRBV10-2	NA	TRBD2	TRBJ2-5	TGCGCCAGCAGTGACCTAGGGAGGGCCGTTGAGCCCCAGTACTTC	CASSDLGRAVEPQYF
TRBV19	NA	NA	TRBJ2-7	TGTGCCAGTAGTCCCTGGACAGCCTCCTACGAGCAGTACTTC	CASSPWTASYEQYF
TRBV6-5	many	NA	TRBJ2-3	TGTGCCAGCAGTTACTTCTCTAGCACAGATACGCAGTATTTT	CASSYFSSTDTQYF
TRBV12-3/TRBV12-4	NA	TRBD1	TRBJ2-5	TGTGCCAGCAGTTCTTATCCCGGGACAGGGAGGCAAGAGACCCAGTACTTC	CASSSYPGTGRQETQYF
TRBV13	few	TRBD2	TRBJ2-7	TGTGCCAGCAGCTTGACTAGCGGGAGCTACGAGCAGTACTTC	CASSLTSGSYEQYF
TRBV29-1	NA	TRBD1	TRBJ2-1	TGCAGCGTTGCAGGGGGTTCCTACAATGAGCAGTTCTTC	CSVAGGSYNEQFF